These 20 T cell receptor beta chains were all obtained from the same sample, sequenced in a study of OX40 agonist ivuxolimab in advanced cancers. The repertoire was sequenced with immunoSEQ multiplex PCR; TCRdb's copy has only in-frame clones and lacks some. Of approximately 60,000 clones listed, 84% are singletons. This sample comprised CD4+ or CD8+ T cells sorted from blood, obtained in a trial of the OX40 agonist ivuxolimab. Every receptor here comes from an adult with an advanced solid tumor such as melanoma, head and neck, liver or kidney cancer.

This clone was counted only a few times. The chain is built from TRBV7-6 and TRBJ2-2; 9 bases are shared with TRBD1. Germline CDR1 is SGHVS and CDR2 is FNYEAQ. With V trimmed by 6 bases and J by 1 base, 3 bases remained unmatched. The CDR3 extends over 15 amino acids. The CDR3 DNA sequence: TGTGCCAGCAGGTTGGGACAGGGGAACACCGGGGAGCTGTTTTTT. It encodes CASRLGQGNTGELFF.

The chain combines TRBV7-6 with TRBJ2-1; 9 bases are shared with TRBD2. The V segment lost 5 bases and the J segment 8 bases; nucleotides outside the gene matches: 10. There are 15 residues in the CDR3. Germline V lookup: CDR1 SGHVS, CDR2 FNYEAQ. The DNA for the CDR3 is TGTGCCAGCAGCCCGCGGGAGGGCGCAAGCGATGAGCAGTTCTTC. It codes for CASSPREGASDEQFF.

V and J are TRBV5-1 and TRBJ1-1; D ambiguous. The germline gives CDR1 SGHRS, CDR2 YFSETQ. This CDR3 spans 14 amino acids. V was cut by 4 bases and J by 5 bases, with 15 bases left in between. The CDR3 is CASSTVGSGTEAFF. The CDR3, as DNA: TGCGCCAGCAGCACGGTCGGGTCAGGAACTGAAGCTTTCTTT.

The chain couples TRBV6-6 to TRBJ1-2; the match to TRBD1 covers 9 bases. The CDR3 is 15 residues long. Unmatched junction bases numbered 3, after V lost 0 bases and J lost 4 bases. Germline-derived CDR1 and CDR2 are MNHNY and SVGAGI (reference sequence). Written as DNA, the CDR3 is TGTGCCAGCAGTTACTCGGGACAGGGCAGCTATGGCTACACCTTC. This codes for CASSYSGQGSYGYTF.

The chain couples TRBV28 to TRBJ1-2; a possible D gene is TRBD1 (6 bases). Looked up from germline, CDR1 is MDHEN and CDR2 is SYDVKM. The V gene lost 10 bases and the J gene lost 7 bases, with 19 bases spanning the gap. There are 13 residues in the CDR3. CDR3 coding DNA: TGTGCCATCCGAAAAGGGGGAAGTGGTGGCTACACCTTC. This sequence encodes CAIRKGGSGGYTF.

V and J are TRBV19 and TRBJ2-6, with a weak D call TRBD2 (5 bases). Trimming shortened V by 3 bases and J by 0 bases, and 6 bases separated the two germline ends. Germline V gives CDR1 LNHDA, CDR2 SQIVND (reference sequence). The CDR3 has 15 residues. CDR3 nucleotides: TGTGCCAGTAGTATCCGGGGCTCTGGGGCCAACGTCCTGACTTTC. It is translated as CASSIRGSGANVLTF.

V usage is TRBV7-3 and J usage is TRBJ2-3; 10 bases are shared with TRBD2. Germline CDR1 reads SGHTA; CDR2 reads FQGTGA. The V segment lost 5 bases and the J segment 1 base; nucleotides outside the gene matches: 9. The CDR3 contains 17 residues. The CDR3 DNA reads TGTGCCAGCAGCCTCCACCAAAGCGGGGGGGGCACAGATACGCAGTATTTT. This gives the protein CASSLHQSGGGTDTQYF.

This chain links TRBV9 with TRBJ2-3; D is ambiguous. Germline V gene lookup returns CDR1 SGDLS and CDR2 YYNGEE. The CDR3 has 16 residues. Trimming pared 3 bases from V and 4 bases from J, leaving 18 bases between. The CDR3 DNA is TGTGCCAGCAGCGAAGGACCCTCGGCGATCCCAGATACGCAGTATTTT. As protein: CASSEGPSAIPDTQYF.

The chain combines TRBV30 with TRBJ2-2; tentative D call: TRBD1 (6 bases). Trimming took 3 bases from V and 5 from J, leaving 13 bases between them. The CDR3 runs to 14 residues. Germline CDR1 is GTSNPN and CDR2 is SVGIG (reference sequence). The CDR3: CAWRTGMDTGELFF. The CDR3 bases are TGTGCCTGGAGAACAGGGATGGATACCGGGGAGCTGTTTTTT.

In regard to this clone: Sequence at one end of the junction differs from germline and may be a read error. The V call is TRBV13, the J call TRBJ2-1; no definite D call. This CDR3 has 14 amino acids. Germline CDR1 PRHDT, CDR2 FYEKMQ (reference sequence). The CDR3 region is CAGSLGLGNNEQFF. CDR3 bases: TGTGCCGGCAGCTTAGGCCTCGGTAACAATGAGCAGTTCTTC.

V and J are TRBV7-8 and TRBJ1-2; maybe TRBD1 (6 bases). The CDR3 has 12 amino acids. V was shortened by 5 bases and J by 8 bases, with 12 bases between the two germline ends. Germline V CDR1 and CDR2: SGHVS, FQNEAQ. The chain's CDR3 is CASSPPGAGYTF. In DNA form, the CDR3 reads TGTGCCAGCAGCCCCCCGGGGGCGGGCTACACCTTC.

The chain carries TRBV7-2 and TRBJ2-1; 9 nucleotides align to TRBD1. The J segment lost 2 bases and the V segment lost 1 base, leaving 6 bases of the junction unmatched. The CDR3 is made up of 17 amino acids. The V gene's germline CDR1 is SGHTA and CDR2 FQGNSA. The CDR3 is CASSLGGTGKPYNEQFF. The CDR3 bases are TGTGCCAGCAGCTTAGGTGGGACAGGGAAACCCTACAATGAGCAGTTCTTC.

This clone was picked up a small number of times. The rearrangement uses TRBV4-2 and TRBJ1-5; D gene unclear. V lost 0 bases to trimming and J lost 4 bases, with 4 bases between them. This CDR3 comprises 13 residues. Germline CDR1 is LGHNA and CDR2 is YNFKEQ. The CDR3 sequence is CASSQDRNQPQHF. Here the CDR3 DNA reads TGTGCCAGCAGCCAAGACCGGAATCAGCCCCAGCATTTT.

The rearrangement links TRBV7-9 to TRBJ2-1, with 9 bases fitting TRBD2. Germline lookup yields CDR1 SEHNR and CDR2 FQNEAQ (reference sequence). V gave up 3 bases and J gave up 6 bases; unmatched junction bases: 6. The CDR3 spans 15 residues. DNA for the CDR3: TGTGCCAGCAGCTTGGGCGGGGGGGCTTTCAATGAGCAGTTCTTC. Translation: CASSLGGGAFNEQFF.

The gene calls are TRBV18 and TRBJ1-4, with a possible D match to TRBD1 (6 bases). Germline values: CDR1 KGHSH, CDR2 LQKENI. The CDR3 has 15 residues. The V end lost 3 bases, the J end lost 8 bases, and 16 bases lay between the germline ends. The CDR3 nucleotides read TGTGCCAGCTCACCGGGAAGGGGGGTCGGAGAAAAACTGTTTTTT. Protein product: CASSPGRGVGEKLFF.

V gene TRBV11-2 combines with J gene TRBJ1-4; 7 bases fit TRBD1. Germline V CDR1 and CDR2: SGHAT, FQNNGV. With 5 bases clipped from V and 8 bases from J, the junction kept 11 bases outside the gene matches. The CDR3 covers 15 residues. The DNA of the CDR3 is TGTGCCAGCAGCGCGATGACAGGGAGGTTGGAAAAACTGTTTTTT. Amino acid sequence: CASSAMTGRLEKLFF. Drawing the rest from reference TRBV11-2 and TRBJ1-4, the complete variable domain is EAGVAQSPRYKIIEKRQSVAFWCNPISGHATLYWYQQILGQGPKLLIQFQNNGVVDDSQLPKDRFSAERLKGVDSTLKIQPAKLEDSAVYLCASSAMTGRLEKLFFGSGTQLSVL.

The chain couples TRBV7-2 to TRBJ2-3; D may be TRBD2 (6 bases). Germline V lookup: CDR1 SGHTA, CDR2 FQGNSA. The CDR3 loop spans 13 amino acids. V was shortened by 6 bases and J by 4 bases, with 11 bases between the two germline ends. CDR3 DNA: TGTGCCAGCAGAACGGGAGCGGCAGATACGCAGTATTTT. As protein: CASRTGAADTQYF.

The chain links TRBV10-2 to TRBJ1-2, with D unresolved. The V and J ends lost 6 bases and 8 bases respectively, with 19 bases between them. The CDR3 contains 14 residues. The germline V gene has CDR1 WSHSY and CDR2 SAAADI. CDR3 sequence: CASSRDWVGEGYTF. CDR3 coding DNA: TGCGCCAGCAGCCGCGATTGGGTAGGTGAAGGCTACACCTTC.

CDR3 in DNA: TGTGCCAGCAGCGTAGACGCGGGATCGAGGGAGCAGTTCTTC. Translation: CASSVDAGSREQFF. V usage is TRBV9 and J usage is TRBJ2-1; the D gene is possibly TRBD2 (6 bases). Germline assignment: CDR1 SGDLS and CDR2 YYNGEE. The CDR3 is 14 amino acids. V was pared by 0 bases and J by 10 bases, with 14 bases between.

This clone was recorded once. J is TRBJ1-3 and V is TRBV30, with D unresolved. V was shortened by 3 bases and J by 0 bases, with 15 bases between the two germline ends. The CDR3 loop spans 16 amino acids. The germline gives CDR1 GTSNPN, CDR2 SVGIG (reference sequence). The CDR3 sequence is CAWRKGVRSSGNTIYF. CDR3 sequence (DNA): TGTGCCTGGAGAAAGGGAGTAAGGAGCTCTGGAAACACCATATATTTT.